The rows below give T cell receptor beta chains drawn from one sample of a study of cytomegalovirus exposure and HLA in healthy donors. The protocol was immunoSEQ multiplex PCR, while the TCRdb copy is restricted to in-frame clones and leaves out a portion. The sample is made up of under 40,000 clones, and the top ten hold less than 6% of it. Material: PBMCs. These receptors all stem from a female donor in good health and CMV-seronegative. Both conserved end residues are part of each CDR3. D genes are given only for firm matches. A row's size may be missing; if present it is once, few, many or a size class.

>TRBJ2-7|.|TRBV5-1|.
CASSLRARPGTIYEQYF
TGCGCCAGCAGCTTGAGGGCCAGACCCGGGACAATCTACGAGCAGTACTTC
>TRBJ2-7|.|TRBV5-1|TRBD2
CASSTSGTSGDEQYF
TGCGCCAGCAGCACCTCCGGGACTAGCGGGGACGAGCAGTACTTC
>TRBJ2-2|.|TRBV10-1|TRBD1
CAVDHRDRGLGGRNTGELFF
TGCGCCGTAGATCACCGGGACAGGGGTTTAGGGGGCCGGAACACCGGGGAGCTGTTTTTT
>TRBJ2-7|.|TRBV6-5|.
CASRNGNSYEQYF
TGTGCCAGCCGAAACGGGAACTCCTACGAGCAGTACTTC
>TRBJ2-2|.|TRBV11-2|TRBD1
CASSVTPGQIMAGELFF
TGTGCCAGCAGCGTTACCCCGGGACAGATAATGGCCGGGGAGCTGTTTTTT
>TRBJ2-6|.|TRBV7-8|.
CASSLVFSSGANVLTF
TGTGCCAGCAGCTTAGTGTTTAGCTCTGGGGCCAACGTCCTGACTTTC
>TRBJ2-7|.|TRBV6-1|TRBD1
CASSEYRGGSYEQYF
TGTGCCAGCAGTGAATACAGGGGTGGCTCCTACGAGCAGTACTTC
>TRBJ2-2|.|TRBV4-1|.
CASSHQERSTGELFF
TGCGCCAGCAGCCACCAAGAACGGAGCACCGGGGAGCTGTTTTTT
>TRBJ1-1|.|TRBV4-1|TRBD1
CASSQLDRGPNTEAFF
TGCGCCAGCAGCCAATTGGACAGGGGCCCGAACACTGAAGCTTTCTTT
>TRBJ1-1|.|TRBV6-5|.
CASRDRRTEAFF
TGTGCCAGCAGAGACAGACGCACTGAAGCTTTCTTT
>TRBJ1-1|.|TRBV18|TRBD1
CASSRQGKGTEAFF
TGTGCCAGCTCACGACAGGGAAAGGGCACTGAAGCTTTCTTT
>TRBJ2-7|.|TRBV4-1|.
CASSPQGSNEQYF
TGCGCCAGCAGTCCCCAGGGCTCCAACGAGCAGTACTTC
>TRBJ2-1|.|TRBV6-4|TRBD2
CASSDGRGDDNEQFF
TGTGCCAGCAGTGACGGGCGGGGGGACGACAATGAGCAGTTCTTC
>TRBJ1-3|.|TRBV29-1|.
CSVASSGNTIYF
TGCAGCGTTGCGTCCTCTGGAAACACCATATATTTT
>TRBJ1-6|.|TRBV28|TRBD1
CASSPTGDNSPLHF
TGTGCCAGCAGTCCGACAGGGGATAATTCACCCCTCCACTTT
>TRBJ2-7|.|TRBV9|.
CASSVGGGGAYEQYF
TGTGCCAGCAGCGTAGGAGGAGGGGGCGCGTACGAGCAGTACTTC
>TRBJ1-1|.|TRBV5-1|TRBD1
CASSLQGVDTEAFF
TGCGCCAGCAGCCTACAGGGGGTAGACACTGAAGCTTTCTTT
>TRBJ1-2|.|TRBV6-6|.
CASSLPPQGQVSGYTF
TGTGCCAGCAGCTTACCCCCACAGGGTCAGGTATCTGGCTACACCTTC
>TRBJ1-1|.|TRBV27|TRBD1
CASSPLGQFTEAFF
TGTGCCAGCAGTCCACTGGGACAGTTCACTGAAGCTTTCTTT
>TRBJ1-1|medium-sized|TRBV6-6|.
CASSYPERVAEAFF
TGTGCCAGCAGTTACCCCGAGAGGGTGGCTGAAGCTTTCTTT
>TRBJ1-4|.|TRBV14|TRBD1
CASSQLTGTGNEKLFF
TGTGCCAGCAGCCAATTGACCGGGACAGGGAATGAAAAACTGTTTTTT
>TRBJ2-7|.|TRBV10-3|TRBD1
CAISEPGQEFYEQYF
TGTGCCATCAGTGAACCGGGACAGGAATTTTACGAGCAGTACTTC
>TRBJ2-3|.|TRBV2|.
CASSPRLSTDTQYF
TGTGCCAGCAGCCCCCGACTGAGCACAGATACGCAGTATTTT
>TRBJ1-3|.|TRBV9|TRBD1
CASNWRTGGPLAGNTIYF
TGTGCCAGCAACTGGAGGACAGGGGGTCCTCTTGCTGGAAACACCATATATTTT
>TRBJ2-3|.|TRBV4-2|TRBD2
CASSQDPSGGQYF
TGTGCCAGCAGCCAAGATCCAAGCGGGGGGCAGTATTTT
>TRBJ1-1|.|TRBV5-4|.
CASSRTGAYTEAFF
TGTGCCAGCAGCAGGACGGGAGCTTACACTGAAGCTTTCTTT
>TRBJ1-1|.|TRBV7-6|TRBD1
CASSLGTGVTEAFF
TGTGCCAGCAGCCTGGGGACAGGGGTTACTGAAGCTTTCTTT
>TRBJ1-5|.|TRBV2|.
CASSDQGSEQPQHF
TGTGCCAGCAGTGATCAGGGATCGGAACAGCCCCAGCATTTT
>TRBJ1-5|.|TRBV6-1|.
CASSREVSNQPQHF
TGTGCCAGCAGCAGGGAGGTCAGCAATCAGCCCCAGCATTTT
>TRBJ2-7|.|TRBV5-1|.
CASSLGHRDSYEQYF
TGCGCCAGCAGCCTTGGCCACAGGGACTCCTACGAGCAGTACTTC
>TRBJ2-2|.|TRBV2|TRBD1
CASSKSVGTGGNTGELFF
TGTGCCAGCAGTAAATCGGTAGGGACAGGGGGCAACACCGGGGAGCTGTTTTTT
>TRBJ2-1|.|TRBV7-8|TRBD2
CASSSRGVVYNEQFF
TGTGCCAGCAGCTCTCGGGGGGTCGTCTACAATGAGCAGTTCTTC
>TRBJ1-1|.|TRBV7-9|TRBD1
CASSLDRVEAFF
TGTGCCAGCAGCCTAGACAGGGTTGAAGCTTTCTTT
>TRBJ2-7|.|TRBV2|.
CASSADSYEQYF
TGTGCCAGCAGTGCGGACAGCTACGAGCAGTACTTC
>TRBJ1-5|.|TRBV28|.
CASRDLTGDQPQHF
TGTGCCAGCAGGGACCTGACAGGAGATCAGCCCCAGCATTTT
>TRBJ1-2|.|TRBV2|TRBD1
CASSQQGSNYGYTF
TGTGCCAGCAGCCAACAGGGGTCTAACTATGGCTACACCTTC
>TRBJ2-7|.|TRBV9|TRBD1
CASSPTQGADVREQYF
TGTGCCAGCAGCCCAACCCAGGGGGCGGACGTGAGGGAGCAGTACTTC
>TRBJ1-1|.|TRBV6-6|.
CASRPTAMNTEAFF
TGTGCCAGCAGACCGACAGCCATGAACACTGAAGCTTTCTTT
>TRBJ1-3|.|TRBV19|TRBD1
CASTERDRVGNTIYF
TGTGCCAGTACCGAGAGGGACAGGGTGGGAAACACCATATATTTT
>TRBJ2-5|.|TRBV7-6|TRBD2
CASSLAGGKETQYF
TGTGCCAGCAGCTTAGCGGGGGGGAAAGAGACCCAGTACTTC
>TRBJ2-7|.|TRBV5-1|TRBD2
CASSLSGGNYEQYF
TGCGCCAGCAGCCTTAGCGGGGGGAACTACGAGCAGTACTTC
>TRBJ2-7|.|TRBV6-1|TRBD1
CASARWTGDTYEQYF
TGTGCCAGCGCTAGATGGACAGGAGACACCTACGAGCAGTACTTC
>TRBJ1-2|.|TRBV28|TRBD1
CASSSGTGGSLGYGYTF
TGTGCCAGCAGTTCCGGGACAGGGGGATCCCTAGGGTATGGCTACACCTTC